The 30 T cell receptor beta chains reported below all come from one sample, sequenced in a study of neurological immune-mediated disorders. TCRdb passed the 5' RACE reads through MiXCR, listing each CDR3 protein once. The sample has 36,000 or so distinct CDR3 sequences, approximately 10% seen once. Material for sequencing was PBMCs. These receptors all come from a woman in her 30s with HTLV-1-associated myelopathy (HAM/TSP).

This clonotype is categorized as medium-sized. V is TRBV10-3 and J is TRBJ1-1; no reliable D call. The CDR3 runs 13 residues. The germline V gene encodes CDR1 ENHRY and CDR2 SYGVKD. Trimming pared 3 bases from V and 0 bases from J, leaving 5 bases between. The DNA of the CDR3 is TGTGCCATCAGTGAAATCATGAACACTGAAGCTTTCTTT. Residues: CAISEIMNTEAFF.

The V call is TRBV5-1, the J call TRBJ2-3, with 7 bases fitting TRBD2. Trimming took 5 bases from V and 5 from J; bases not matched to a gene: 14. The CDR3 contains 16 residues. In germline, CDR1 is SGHRS, CDR2 YFSETQ. The CDR3 is CASRSPSAGDEDTQYF. The CDR3 DNA is TGCGCCAGCAGATCCCCCTCGGCGGGGGATGAAGATACGCAGTATTTT.

This clonotype came up many times. V gene TRBV12-3 or TRBV12-4 combines with J gene TRBJ2-2; the D gene is possibly TRBD1 (6 bases). The V end was cut by 6 bases, the J end by 6 bases, with 11 bases between. The CDR3 is 13 amino acids. The CDR3 DNA sequence: TGTGCCAGCAGAGCAGGGGTTCCCGGGGAGCTGTTTTTT. Translation: CASRAGVPGELFF.

This clonotype was seen at least ten times. CDR3: CSARVVADDGTYEQYF. The CDR3 region has the DNA TGCAGTGCTAGAGTCGTCGCAGACGATGGGACCTACGAGCAGTACTTC. The J gene is TRBJ2-7, the V gene TRBV20-1; D ambiguous. CDR3 length: 16 residues. V gave up 1 base and J gave up 2 bases, with 18 bases separating them. Germline V gene lookup returns CDR1 DFQATT and CDR2 SNEGSKA (reference sequence).

This clonotype occurred many times. V gene TRBV20-1 combines with J gene TRBJ2-3, with D perhaps assigned TRBD1 or TRBD2 (5 bases each). The germline V gene has CDR1 DFQATT and CDR2 SNEGSKA (reference sequence). The CDR3 has 16 residues. V was shortened by 0 bases and J by 0 bases, with 13 bases between the two germline ends. The DNA of the CDR3 is TGCAGTGCTAGAGATCTAACGGGACCTAGCACAGATACGCAGTATTTT. This codes for CSARDLTGPSTDTQYF.

The chain carries TRBV7-7 and TRBJ2-7, with D unclear. The CDR3 has 13 residues. V dropped 4 bases and J dropped 6 bases, with 13 bases sitting between them. Germline values: CDR1 SSHAT, CDR2 FNYEAQ (reference sequence). CDR3 coding DNA: TGTGCCAGCAGCTATTACCTCGGATGCGAGCAGTACTTC. It specifies CASSYYLGCEQYF.

This clonotype has a count of ten or more. This chain links TRBV5-1 with TRBJ2-1; 10 bases match TRBD2. The CDR3 length is 16 residues. Germline V gene sequence: CDR1 SGHRS, CDR2 YFSETQ. J gave up 7 bases and V 1 base, and 8 bases lay outside the gene matches. The DNA of the CDR3 is TGCGCCAGCAGCTTGTACTCTAGCGGGGGTTGGAATGAGCAGTTCTTC. It yields the protein CASSLYSSGGWNEQFF. Using reference TRBV5-1 and TRBJ2-1 for the parts outside the CDR3, the full variable domain is KAGVTQTPRYLIKTRGQQVTLSCSPISGHRSVSWYQQTPGQGLQFLFEYFSETQRNKGNFPGRFSGRQFSNSRSEMNVSTLELGDSALYLCASSLYSSGGWNEQFFGPGTRLTVL.

Many counts were recorded for this clonotype. This rearrangement joins TRBV15 to TRBJ2-7, with D maybe TRBD1 (6 bases). The CDR3 extends over 15 amino acids. V lost 3 bases to trimming and J lost 3 bases, with 15 bases between them. Germline V lookup: CDR1 LNHNV, CDR2 YYDKDF (reference sequence). The CDR3 spells CATSSLPRGGYEQYF. The CDR3 DNA reads TGTGCCACCAGCAGCCTCCCCAGGGGCGGCTACGAGCAGTACTTC. Combining the CDR3 with reference TRBV15 and TRBJ2-7 gives the whole variable domain DAMVIQNPRYQVTQFGKPVTLSCSQTLNHNVMYWYQQKSSQAPKLLFHYYDKDFNNEADTPDNFQSRRPNTSFCFLDIRSPGLGDTAMYLCATSSLPRGGYEQYFGPGTRLTVT.

The sample holds many counts of this clonotype. This rearrangement joins TRBV20-1 to TRBJ2-3; D is perhaps TRBD1 or TRBD2 (5 bases each). V lost 6 bases to trimming and J lost 2 bases, with 9 bases between them. CDR1 is DFQATT, CDR2 SNEGSKA, per germline (reference sequence). The CDR3 loop spans 12 amino acids. The CDR3 coding sequence is TGCAGTGCCCCCGGGGCCACAGATACGCAGTATTTT. Translated, it gives CSAPGATDTQYF.

With respect to this clonotype: Its ends do not fully match the called genes, so a read error is possible. J is TRBJ2-3 and V is TRBV5-1; 7 bases agree with TRBD1. Germline-derived CDR1 and CDR2 are SGHRS and YFSETQ. This CDR3 contains 12 residues. CDR3 sequence: CASSSQGDMQYF. In DNA, the CDR3 is TGCGCCAGCAGCTCCCAGGGGGATATGCAGTATTTT. The full variable domain, its missing parts supplied by reference TRBV5-1 and TRBJ2-3, is KAGVTQTPRYLIKTRGQQVTLSCSPISGHRSVSWYQQTPGQGLQFLFEYFSETQRNKGNFPGRFSGRQFSNSRSEMNVSTLELGDSALYLCASSSQGDMQYFGPGTRLTVL.

This clonotype was seen at least ten times. The chain combines TRBV5-1 with TRBJ1-3; D gene ambiguous. Trimming took off 0 bases at V and 6 bases at J, with 10 bases between the two ends. Germline CDR1 SGHRS, CDR2 YFSETQ. The CDR3 length is 14 residues. The CDR3 loop reads CASSLDGIENTIYF. Written as DNA, the CDR3 is TGCGCCAGCAGCTTGGACGGAATCGAAAACACCATATATTTT.

The chain carries TRBV30 and TRBJ1-1, with a tentative D call TRBD1 (5 bases). Germline loops: CDR1 GTSNPN, CDR2 SVGIG (reference sequence). V gave up 1 base and J gave up 6 bases, with 15 bases separating them. The CDR3 consists of 14 residues. CDR3 sequence: CAWSAAPKGPEAFF. The CDR3 nucleotides read TGTGCCTGGAGTGCAGCTCCCAAGGGGCCTGAAGCTTTCTTT.

This clonotype was picked up many times. V and J are TRBV9 and TRBJ2-3; 8 bases align to TRBD2. The CDR3 contains 13 residues. The V segment lost 2 bases and the J segment 4 bases; nucleotides outside the gene matches: 0. Looked up from germline, CDR1 is SGDLS and CDR2 is YYNGEE. The CDR3 nucleotides read TGTGCCAGCAGCGTCGGGGGGGCAGATACGCAGTATTTT. It yields the protein CASSVGGADTQYF.

Many counts were recorded for this clonotype. The V gene is TRBV20-1, the J gene TRBJ1-1; a weak D match, TRBD1 (6 bases). The CDR3 runs 15 residues. V was shortened by 1 base and J by 3 bases, with 15 bases between the two germline ends. CDR1 and CDR2 from the germline V gene are DFQATT and SNEGSKA (reference sequence). The CDR3 here is CSARGTVVMDTEAFF. In nucleotides, the CDR3 is TGCAGTGCTAGAGGGACAGTTGTTATGGACACTGAAGCTTTCTTT.

At least ten counts were recorded for this clonotype. The chain employs TRBV15 and TRBJ1-5, with D hard to call. V lost 0 bases and J 0 bases, leaving 9 bases between the germline ends. The germline V gene encodes CDR1 LNHNV and CDR2 YYDKDF (reference sequence). The CDR3 has 16 residues. The CDR3 sequence is CATSRDLGFSNQPQHF. CDR3 coding DNA: TGTGCCACCAGCAGAGATTTGGGTTTTAGCAATCAGCCCCAGCATTTT.

This clonotype occurred many times. The gene calls are TRBV5-1 and TRBJ1-6; D is unresolved. CDR1 is SGHRS and CDR2 is YFSETQ in the germline V gene. CDR3 length: 14 amino acids. V was clipped by 1 base and J by 7 bases, with 9 bases between them. The CDR3 is CASSLPDGNSPLHF. The CDR3 nucleotides are TGCGCCAGCAGCTTGCCGGACGGGAATTCACCCCTCCACTTT.

This clonotype was counted ten times or more. The chain is built from TRBV5-1 and TRBJ1-6; D may be TRBD1 (6 bases). Deletions cut 0 bases from V and 10 bases from J, with 11 bases between. CDR1 and CDR2 (germline): SGHRS, YFSETQ. This CDR3 has 14 residues. The CDR3 is CASSLGRQDSPLHF. The DNA for the CDR3 is TGCGCCAGCAGCTTGGGGAGACAGGACTCACCCCTCCACTTT.

The rearrangement links TRBV20-1 to TRBJ1-1; D remains ambiguous. The CDR3 spans 11 residues. CDR1 and CDR2 from the germline V gene are DFQATT and SNEGSKA (reference sequence). With 4 bases removed from V and 11 bases from J, the gap between germline ends came to 14 bases. The CDR3 reads CSAIEVKLAFF. The CDR3 nucleotides read TGCAGTGCTATAGAGGTGAAGCTGGCTTTCTTT.

This clonotype ranks as medium-sized (0.01 to 0.1%). The chain uses TRBV27 and TRBJ2-1; 7 bases map to TRBD1. J lost 6 bases, V lost 2 bases, and 10 bases had no gene match. CDR1 is MNHEY, CDR2 SMNVEV, per germline (reference sequence). The CDR3 sequence is 16 residues long. CDR3 amino acids: CASSLRDRLKGNEQFF. CDR3 DNA: TGTGCCAGCAGTTTACGGGACAGATTGAAGGGCAATGAGCAGTTCTTC.

In its sample, this clonotype was seen many times. The chain carries TRBV7-9 and TRBJ2-3, with TRBD2 matching 14 bases. The CDR3 covers 18 residues. Germline V CDR1 and CDR2: SEHNR, FQNEAQ (reference sequence). J was trimmed by 2 bases and V by 4 bases; bases with no gene match: 8. CDR3: CASSSWTSGGKLTDTQYF. CDR3 coding DNA: TGTGCCAGCAGCTCCTGGACTAGCGGGGGGAAACTCACAGATACGCAGTATTTT.

In its sample, this clonotype was seen many times. The chain is built from TRBV5-1 and TRBJ1-1; a weak D match, TRBD1 (5 bases). Germline-derived CDR1 and CDR2 are SGHRS and YFSETQ. The V gene lost 0 bases and the J gene lost 1 base, with 10 bases spanning the gap. This CDR3 comprises 15 residues. This CDR3 reads CASSLDVTANTEAFF. Written as DNA, the CDR3 is TGCGCCAGCAGCTTGGACGTGACAGCGAACACTGAAGCTTTCTTT.

The gene calls are TRBV6-2 or TRBV6-3 and TRBJ2-7; D gene uncertain. This CDR3 has 14 amino acids. V shed 2 bases and J shed 0 bases, with 8 bases lying between them. Germline loops: CDR1 MNHEY, CDR2 SVGEGT. The CDR3 loop is CASSYGSLSYEQYF. In DNA, the CDR3 is TGTGCCAGCAGTTACGGCAGCCTCTCCTACGAGCAGTACTTC.

This clonotype was picked up many times. The V and J genes are TRBV20-1 and TRBJ1-2, with D perhaps matching TRBD1 (5 bases). Germline CDR1 reads DFQATT; CDR2 reads SNEGSKA (reference sequence). This CDR3 is built from 14 residues. The germline V and J ends were trimmed by 4 bases and 6 bases, with 18 bases remaining between them. CDR3 sequence (DNA): TGCAGTGCTACCGGGACCGCGGGGTATAATGGCTACACCTTC. It is translated as CSATGTAGYNGYTF.

This clonotype was seen at least ten times. This chain connects TRBV20-1 to TRBJ1-1, with 8 bases fitting TRBD1. After removal of 6 bases from V and 0 bases from J, the junction contained 12 bases not matched to a gene. This CDR3 has 16 residues. Germline V lookup: CDR1 DFQATT, CDR2 SNEGSKA (reference sequence). The CDR3 loop reads CSANQGAPPLNTEAFF. Written as DNA, the CDR3 is TGCAGTGCGAATCAGGGGGCTCCGCCCTTGAACACTGAAGCTTTCTTT.

There are many counts of this clonotype. CDR3 sequence (DNA): TGTGCCAGCAGAGGTAGACAGGGGTGGGACACTGAAGCTTTCTTT. Translation gives CASRGRQGWDTEAFF. This chain joins TRBV6-1 and TRBJ1-1, with TRBD1 identical over 8 bases. CDR1 MNHNS and CDR2 SASEGT come from the germline V gene. The CDR3 totals 15 residues. The ends lost 6 bases at V and 3 bases at J; junction bases unmatched: 9.

This clonotype was seen many times. The chain joins TRBV20-1 to TRBJ2-5, with TRBD1 matching 8 bases. Germline trimming cut 1 base from V and 5 bases from J; bases unmatched to any gene: 6. The CDR3 consists of 14 residues. CDR1 and CDR2 (germline): DFQATT, SNEGSKA (reference sequence). The CDR3 sequence: CSARGTGLAETQYF. The CDR3 coding sequence is TGCAGTGCTAGAGGGACAGGGTTGGCGGAGACCCAGTACTTC.

Ten or more counts support this clonotype. The J gene is TRBJ2-7, the V gene TRBV29-1; D gene ambiguous. Trimming removed 7 bases at V and 2 bases at J, with 12 bases between. The CDR3 length is 12 residues. Germline lookup yields CDR1 SQVTM and CDR2 ANQGSEA. CDR3 residues: CSARGETYEQYF. For the CDR3, the DNA is TGCAGCGCCCGAGGTGAGACCTACGAGCAGTACTTC.

Ten or more counts support this clonotype. The J gene is TRBJ2-3, the V gene TRBV20-1; 15 bases align to TRBD2. The germline V gene encodes CDR1 DFQATT and CDR2 SNEGSKA (reference sequence). The V segment lost 5 bases and the J segment 8 bases; nucleotides outside the gene matches: 8. The CDR3 is 15 amino acids. The DNA of the CDR3 is TGCAGTGCTGGCACCCGGACTAGCGGGGGGGGTACGCAGTATTTT. It codes for CSAGTRTSGGGTQYF.

This clonotype occurred many times. CDR3 amino acids: CASSPGQEYSEQYF. In nucleotides, the CDR3 is TGTGCCAGCAGCCCTGGACAGGAATACAGCGAGCAGTACTTC. V is TRBV7-9 and J is TRBJ2-7, with 7 bases identical to TRBD1. The length of the CDR3 is 14 residues. The ends lost 5 bases at V and 6 bases at J; junction bases unmatched: 10. The germline V gene encodes CDR1 SEHNR and CDR2 FQNEAQ (reference sequence).

This clonotype showed up many times. The chain combines TRBV11-2 with TRBJ1-1, with TRBD1 as a possible D gene (5 bases). This CDR3 spans 12 amino acids. Per germline, CDR1 SGHAT and CDR2 FQNNGV. V lost 5 bases, J lost 10 bases, and 14 bases lay in between. The chain's CDR3 is CASSPDNTGAFF. The CDR3 DNA is TGTGCCAGCAGCCCGGACAATACCGGAGCTTTCTTT.